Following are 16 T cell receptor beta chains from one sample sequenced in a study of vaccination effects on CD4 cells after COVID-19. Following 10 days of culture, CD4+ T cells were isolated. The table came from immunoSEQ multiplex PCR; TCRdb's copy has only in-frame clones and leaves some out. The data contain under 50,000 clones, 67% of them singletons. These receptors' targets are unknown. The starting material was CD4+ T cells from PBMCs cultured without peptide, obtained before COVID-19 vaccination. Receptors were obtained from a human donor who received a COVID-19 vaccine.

CDR3 loop: CASSYPGARDYGYTF. Here the CDR3 DNA reads TGTGCCAGCAGCTACCCGGGGGCGCGGGACTATGGCTACACCTTC. J is TRBJ1-2 and V is TRBV7-9, with D possibly being TRBD1 (6 bases). Trimming shortened V by 4 bases and J by 3 bases, and 15 bases separated the two germline ends. The CDR3 contains 15 residues. Per germline, CDR1 SEHNR and CDR2 FQNEAQ (reference sequence).

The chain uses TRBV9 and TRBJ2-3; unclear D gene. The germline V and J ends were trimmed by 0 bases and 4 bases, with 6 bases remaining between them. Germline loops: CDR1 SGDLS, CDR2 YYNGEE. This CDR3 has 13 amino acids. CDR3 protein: CASSVVTSDTQYF. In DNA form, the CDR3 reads TGTGCCAGCAGCGTAGTAACTTCAGATACGCAGTATTTT. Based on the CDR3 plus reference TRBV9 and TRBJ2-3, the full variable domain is DSGVTQTPKHLITATGQRVTLRCSPRSGDLSVYWYQQSLDQGLQFLIQYYNGEERAKGNILERFSAQQFPDLHSELNLSSLELGDSALYFCASSVVTSDTQYFGPGTRLTVL.

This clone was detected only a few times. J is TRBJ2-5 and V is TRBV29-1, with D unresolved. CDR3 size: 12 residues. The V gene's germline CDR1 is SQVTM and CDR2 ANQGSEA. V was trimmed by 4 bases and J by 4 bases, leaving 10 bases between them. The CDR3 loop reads CSVVGLGETQYF. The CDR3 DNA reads TGCAGCGTTGTGGGTTTAGGAGAGACCCAGTACTTC.

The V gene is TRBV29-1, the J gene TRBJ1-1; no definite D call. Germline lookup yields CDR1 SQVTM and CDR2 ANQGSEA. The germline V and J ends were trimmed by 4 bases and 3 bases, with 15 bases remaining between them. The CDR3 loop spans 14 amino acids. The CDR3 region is CSVASRYGDTEAFF. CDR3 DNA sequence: TGCAGCGTTGCGTCTAGGTATGGTGACACTGAAGCTTTCTTT.

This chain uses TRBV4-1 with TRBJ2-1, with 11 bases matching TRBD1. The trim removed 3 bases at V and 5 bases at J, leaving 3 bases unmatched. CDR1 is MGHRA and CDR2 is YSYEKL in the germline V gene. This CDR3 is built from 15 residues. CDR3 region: CASSHTGQGDNEQFF. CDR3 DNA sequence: TGCGCCAGCAGCCATACGGGACAGGGGGACAATGAGCAGTTCTTC.

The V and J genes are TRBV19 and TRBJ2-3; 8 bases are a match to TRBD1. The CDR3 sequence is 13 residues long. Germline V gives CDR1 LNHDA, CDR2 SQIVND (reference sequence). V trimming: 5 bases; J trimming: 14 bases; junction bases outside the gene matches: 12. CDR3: CASSSAPGQATYF. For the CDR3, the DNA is TGTGCCAGTAGTTCAGCCCCGGGACAGGCCACGTATTTT.

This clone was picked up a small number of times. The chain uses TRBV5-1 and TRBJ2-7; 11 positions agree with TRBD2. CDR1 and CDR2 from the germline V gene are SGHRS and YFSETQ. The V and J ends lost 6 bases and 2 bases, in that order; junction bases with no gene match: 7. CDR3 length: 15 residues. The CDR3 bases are TGCGCCAGCACTCCCGTAGCGGGGGGGACCTACGAGCAGTACTTC. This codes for CASTPVAGGTYEQYF.

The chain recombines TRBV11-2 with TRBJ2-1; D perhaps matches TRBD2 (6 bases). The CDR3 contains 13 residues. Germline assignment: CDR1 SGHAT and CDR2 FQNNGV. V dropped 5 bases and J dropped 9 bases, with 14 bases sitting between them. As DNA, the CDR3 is TGTGCCAGCAGCCGGCGGGACTGGGGTGAGCAGTTCTTC. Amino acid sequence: CASSRRDWGEQFF.

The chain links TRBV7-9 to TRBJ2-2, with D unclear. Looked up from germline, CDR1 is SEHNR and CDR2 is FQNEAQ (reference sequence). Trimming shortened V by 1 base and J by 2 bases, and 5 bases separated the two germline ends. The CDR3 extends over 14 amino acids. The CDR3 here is CASSLDLNTGELFF. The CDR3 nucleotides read TGTGCCAGCAGCTTAGATCTCAACACCGGGGAGCTGTTTTTT.

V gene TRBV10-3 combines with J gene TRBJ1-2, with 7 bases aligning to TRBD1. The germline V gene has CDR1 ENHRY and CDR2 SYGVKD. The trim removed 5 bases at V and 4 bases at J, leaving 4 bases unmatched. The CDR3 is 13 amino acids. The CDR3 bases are TGTGCCATCAGTCCGGGACAGCTCTATGGCTACACCTTC. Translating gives CAISPGQLYGYTF.

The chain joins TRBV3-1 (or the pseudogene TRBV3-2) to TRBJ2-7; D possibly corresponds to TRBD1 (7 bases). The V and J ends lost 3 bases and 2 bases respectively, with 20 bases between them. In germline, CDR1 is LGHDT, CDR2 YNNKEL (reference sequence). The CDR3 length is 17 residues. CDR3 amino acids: CASSHFMGGQVPYEQYF. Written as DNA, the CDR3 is TGTGCCAGCAGCCACTTCATGGGAGGACAGGTTCCCTACGAGCAGTACTTC.

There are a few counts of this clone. In DNA, the CDR3 is TGTGCCAGCAGCCAAGGCTCCTACGAGCAGTACTTC. Translated, it gives CASSQGSYEQYF. The chain joins TRBV3-1 (or the pseudogene TRBV3-2) to TRBJ2-7; D is uncertain. The V and J ends lost 1 base and 0 bases respectively, with 1 base between them. Germline V gives CDR1 LGHDT, CDR2 YNNKEL (reference sequence). The CDR3 consists of 12 residues.

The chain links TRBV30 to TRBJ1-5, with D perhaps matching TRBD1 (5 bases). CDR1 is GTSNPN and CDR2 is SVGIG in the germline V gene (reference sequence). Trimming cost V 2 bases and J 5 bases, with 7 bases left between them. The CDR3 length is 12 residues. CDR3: CAWSQGDQPQHF. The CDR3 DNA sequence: TGTGCCTGGAGTCAGGGCGATCAGCCCCAGCATTTT.

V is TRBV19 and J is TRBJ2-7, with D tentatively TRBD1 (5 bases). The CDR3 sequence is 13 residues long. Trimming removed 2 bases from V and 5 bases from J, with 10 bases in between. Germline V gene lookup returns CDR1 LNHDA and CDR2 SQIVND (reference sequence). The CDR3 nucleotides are TGTGCCAGTAGTATAACTGGACACCACGAGCAGTACTTC. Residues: CASSITGHHEQYF.

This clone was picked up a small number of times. The DNA for the CDR3 is TGTGCCAGCAGCTTAGAGGAGGGCCAGCCCCAGCATTTT. This encodes CASSLEEGQPQHF. V is TRBV7-2 and J is TRBJ1-5; D uncertain. Per the germline V gene, CDR1 is SGHTA and CDR2 is FQGNSA. The CDR3 runs 13 residues. V lost 1 base, J lost 7 bases, and 8 bases lay in between. Full variable domain (outside the CDR3, taken from reference TRBV7-2 and TRBJ1-5): GAGVSQSPSNKVTEKGKDVELRCDPISGHTALYWYRQSLGQGLEFLIYFQGNSAPDKSGLPSDRFSAERTGGSVSTLTIQRTQQEDSAVYLCASSLEEGQPQHFGDGTRLSIL.

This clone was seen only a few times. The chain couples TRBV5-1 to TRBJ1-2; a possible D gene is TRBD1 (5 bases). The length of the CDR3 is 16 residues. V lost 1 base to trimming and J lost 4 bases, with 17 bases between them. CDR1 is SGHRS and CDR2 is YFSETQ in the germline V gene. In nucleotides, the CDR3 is TGCGCCAGCAGCTTGTCATGGCAGGGAAGGTCCTATGGCTACACCTTC. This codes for CASSLSWQGRSYGYTF.